The next 20 T cell receptor beta chains were all read from a single sample in a study of blood T cell repertoires in COVID-19. Here immunoSEQ multiplex PCR was the method, and the copy in TCRdb shows in-frame clones only, minus some. This table has some 130,000 clones, 85% appearing once. Sequencing was carried out using peripheral blood. The receptors originated from a man older than 75 with acute or convalescent COVID-19.

The chain combines TRBV28 with TRBJ1-4, with D unclear. This CDR3 comprises 12 residues. Germline lookup yields CDR1 MDHEN and CDR2 SYDVKM. The germline V and J ends were trimmed by 3 bases and 8 bases, with 7 bases remaining between them. CDR3 in amino acids: CASSFLSEKLFF. In DNA form, the CDR3 reads TGTGCCAGCAGTTTCTTAAGCGAAAAACTGTTTTTT.

This chain connects TRBV19 to TRBJ1-4, with TRBD1 identical over 11 bases. The V gene's germline CDR1 is LNHDA and CDR2 SQIVND (reference sequence). The trim removed 4 bases at V and 8 bases at J, leaving 12 bases unmatched. CDR3 length: 17 amino acids. The CDR3 DNA reads TGTGCCAGTAGTAGACCGGGACAGGGGGGCGTTAGAGAAAAACTGTTTTTT. Encoded protein: CASSRPGQGGVREKLFF.

V and J are TRBV3-1 (or the pseudogene TRBV3-2) and TRBJ2-7, with 10 bases aligning to TRBD2. The ends lost 4 bases at V and 2 bases at J; junction bases unmatched: 5. The CDR3 contains 15 residues. Germline V lookup: CDR1 LGHDT, CDR2 YNNKEL (reference sequence). CDR3: CASSLRLAGAYEQYF. The DNA for the CDR3 is TGTGCCAGCAGCCTTCGACTAGCGGGTGCCTACGAGCAGTACTTC.

This clone was seen just once. The chain carries TRBV7-9 and TRBJ2-7; TRBD2 matches 9 bases. Germline values: CDR1 SEHNR, CDR2 FQNEAQ (reference sequence). This CDR3 spans 16 amino acids. V dropped 5 bases and J dropped 1; count of bases not matched to a gene: 9. CDR3 in amino acids: CASSPGLAGSSYEQYF. In DNA, the CDR3 is TGTGCCAGCAGCCCCGGGCTAGCGGGATCGTCCTACGAGCAGTACTTC. The complete variable domain, with remaining parts taken from reference TRBV7-9 and TRBJ2-7, reads DTGVSQNPRHKITKRGQNVTFRCDPISEHNRLYWYRQTLGQGPEFLTYFQNEAQLEKSRLLSDRFSAERPKGSFSTLEIQRTEQGDSAMYLCASSPGLAGSSYEQYFGPGTRLTVT.

This clone was seen a single time. DNA for the CDR3: TGTGCCAGTAGAGCTAGCGGGGCTCCCACAGATACGCAGTATTTT. This codes for CASRASGAPTDTQYF. V usage is TRBV19 and J usage is TRBJ2-3, with 9 bases fitting TRBD2. Per germline, CDR1 LNHDA and CDR2 SQIVND (reference sequence). Unmatched junction bases numbered 6, after V lost 6 bases and J lost 2 bases. The length of the CDR3 is 15 residues.

This chain joins TRBV25-1 and TRBJ2-7; possibly TRBD1 for D (6 bases). V was trimmed by 6 bases and J by 0 bases, leaving 15 bases between them. This CDR3 spans 15 amino acids. CDR1 is MGHDK, CDR2 SYGVNS, per germline. Written as DNA, the CDR3 is TGTGCCAGCAGGGGAACAGGGTGGAACTCCTACGAGCAGTACTTC. Translating it yields CASRGTGWNSYEQYF.

The table lists this clone with a count of one. The rearrangement uses TRBV5-1 and TRBJ1-1; D may be TRBD1 (5 bases). In germline, CDR1 is SGHRS, CDR2 YFSETQ. V lost 4 bases to trimming and J lost 2 bases, with 12 bases between them. This CDR3 comprises 14 residues. In DNA form, the CDR3 reads TGCGCCAGCAGCCTGGGCGGGGGTAACACTGAAGCTTTCTTT. Amino acid sequence: CASSLGGGNTEAFF.

The chain couples TRBV10-1 to TRBJ2-3; TRBD2 aligns across 8 bases. V gave up 5 bases and J gave up 3 bases; unmatched junction bases: 7. This CDR3 comprises 15 residues. Germline V gene lookup returns CDR1 WNHNN and CDR2 SYGVQD (reference sequence). CDR3 sequence reads: CASSLGTSDTDTQYF. The CDR3 DNA is TGCGCCAGCAGTCTAGGGACTAGTGATACAGATACGCAGTATTTT.

The rearrangement uses TRBV7-2 and TRBJ1-3; no definite D call. The CDR3 totals 17 residues. The V gene's germline CDR1 is SGHTA and CDR2 FQGNSA. Trimming took off 1 base at V and 3 bases at J, with 16 bases between the two ends. DNA of the CDR3: TGTGCCAGCAGCTTAGTAGCCTCCCCGACGGGTGGAAACACCATATATTTT. Residues: CASSLVASPTGGNTIYF.

The chain carries TRBV10-2 and TRBJ1-1; 7 nucleotides line up with TRBD1. Germline trimming cut 7 bases from V and 3 bases from J; bases unmatched to any gene: 5. Looked up from germline, CDR1 is WSHSY and CDR2 is SAAADI. This CDR3 is built from 13 residues. This CDR3 is CASTNRGDTEAFF. In nucleotides, the CDR3 is TGCGCCAGCACGAACAGGGGCGACACTGAAGCTTTCTTT.

V and J are TRBV9 and TRBJ2-5; TRBD2 is a possible D gene (5 bases). V dropped 0 bases and J dropped 4 bases, with 16 bases sitting between them. The CDR3 sequence is 16 residues long. Germline V gene sequence: CDR1 SGDLS, CDR2 YYNGEE. The CDR3 loop reads CASSVGIASSPETQYF. CDR3 bases: TGTGCCAGCAGCGTAGGAATAGCGTCGTCTCCAGAGACCCAGTACTTC. Combining the CDR3 with reference TRBV9 and TRBJ2-5 gives the whole variable domain DSGVTQTPKHLITATGQRVTLRCSPRSGDLSVYWYQQSLDQGLQFLIQYYNGEERAKGNILERFSAQQFPDLHSELNLSSLELGDSALYFCASSVGIASSPETQYFGPGTRLLVL.

This chain uses TRBV6-2 or TRBV6-3 with TRBJ1-5; the match to TRBD1 covers 9 bases. V was clipped by 5 bases and J by 8 bases; unmatched bases: 10. The CDR3 spans 15 residues. Germline V lookup: CDR1 MNHEY, CDR2 SVGEGT. The CDR3 spells CASSPGDRVGKPQHF. The CDR3, as DNA: TGTGCCAGCAGTCCAGGGGACAGGGTTGGAAAGCCCCAGCATTTT.

The CDR3 DNA follows: TGCGCCAGCAGCCAAGGGGCGGGGGCAGGCACTGAAGCTTTCTTT. Its protein product is CASSQGAGAGTEAFF. V usage is TRBV4-3 and J usage is TRBJ1-1, with D possibly matching TRBD1 (6 bases). V gave up 1 base and J gave up 4 bases, with 13 bases separating them. The CDR3 extends over 15 amino acids. Looked up from germline, CDR1 is LGHNA and CDR2 is YSLEER.

Here the CDR3 DNA reads TGTGCCAGCAGTCAGGGACAGGGGCCCTATGGCTACACCTTC. Translating gives CASSQGQGPYGYTF. V gene TRBV6-6 combines with J gene TRBJ1-2; TRBD1 matches at 10 bases. Germline trimming cut 5 bases from V and 4 bases from J; bases unmatched to any gene: 4. The CDR3 covers 14 residues. The germline CDR1 and CDR2 sequences are MNHNY and SVGAGI (reference sequence).

This chain links TRBV5-4 with TRBJ1-2; TRBD1 matches at 12 bases. CDR1 SGHNT and CDR2 YYREEE come from the germline V gene (reference sequence). The V and J ends lost 3 bases and 10 bases, in that order; junction bases with no gene match: 7. The length of the CDR3 is 14 residues. The CDR3 region is CASSYLGTGGPYTF. CDR3 DNA sequence: TGTGCCAGCAGCTACCTAGGGACAGGGGGCCCCTACACCTTC.

The rearrangement links TRBV19 to TRBJ1-5; D unresolved. Deletions cut 0 bases from V and 6 bases from J, with 18 bases between. Germline lookup yields CDR1 LNHDA and CDR2 SQIVND (reference sequence). The CDR3 has 17 residues. CDR3 nucleotides: TGTGCCAGTAGTATAGATCTGGCGGGGTTGGGCTCTCAGCCCCAGCATTTT. Protein: CASSIDLAGLGSQPQHF.

Here the CDR3 DNA reads TGCAGCGTTGTCTCGGGGGACACTGAAGCTTTCTTT. Translation gives CSVVSGDTEAFF. The chain has TRBV29-1 and TRBJ1-1, with TRBD1 as a possible D gene (5 bases). The CDR3 spans 12 residues. Germline V lookup: CDR1 SQVTM, CDR2 ANQGSEA. The V and J ends lost 4 bases and 3 bases respectively, with 9 bases between them. Looking up the rest from reference TRBV29-1 and TRBJ1-1 gives the full variable domain: SAVISQKPSRDICQRGTSLTIQCQVDSQVTMMFWYRQQPGQSLTLIATANQGSEATYESGFVIDKFPISRPNLTFSTLTVSNMSPEDSSIYLCSVVSGDTEAFFGQGTRLTVV.

The J gene is TRBJ2-1, the V gene TRBV29-1; D might be TRBD2 (5 bases). Looked up from germline, CDR1 is SQVTM and CDR2 is ANQGSEA. V lost 3 bases, J lost 0 bases, and 9 bases lay in between. The CDR3 runs 14 residues. CDR3 sequence (DNA): TGCAGCGTTGACGGGGTCAGCTCCTACAATGAGCAGTTCTTC. Translation: CSVDGVSSYNEQFF.

This clone was observed a few times. The chain combines TRBV3-1 (or the pseudogene TRBV3-2) with TRBJ1-2; 8 bases align to TRBD1. The CDR3 covers 21 residues. V gave up 0 bases and J gave up 1 base; unmatched junction bases: 19. CDR1 is LGHDT and CDR2 is YNNKEL in the germline V gene (reference sequence). CDR3 coding DNA: TGTGCCAGCAGCCAAGATCGATTGTGGGAGACAGGGGTTCCAAATAACTATGGCTACACCTTC. It translates to CASSQDRLWETGVPNNYGYTF.

The chain combines TRBV3-1 (or the pseudogene TRBV3-2) with TRBJ1-2, with 8 nucleotides matching TRBD1. The CDR3 extends over 15 amino acids. CDR1 LGHDT and CDR2 YNNKEL come from the germline V gene (reference sequence). V lost 7 bases, J lost 4 bases, and 11 bases stayed unmatched. This CDR3 is CASNHRDRWGYGYTF. The CDR3 DNA follows: TGTGCCAGCAACCACCGGGACAGGTGGGGCTATGGCTACACCTTC.